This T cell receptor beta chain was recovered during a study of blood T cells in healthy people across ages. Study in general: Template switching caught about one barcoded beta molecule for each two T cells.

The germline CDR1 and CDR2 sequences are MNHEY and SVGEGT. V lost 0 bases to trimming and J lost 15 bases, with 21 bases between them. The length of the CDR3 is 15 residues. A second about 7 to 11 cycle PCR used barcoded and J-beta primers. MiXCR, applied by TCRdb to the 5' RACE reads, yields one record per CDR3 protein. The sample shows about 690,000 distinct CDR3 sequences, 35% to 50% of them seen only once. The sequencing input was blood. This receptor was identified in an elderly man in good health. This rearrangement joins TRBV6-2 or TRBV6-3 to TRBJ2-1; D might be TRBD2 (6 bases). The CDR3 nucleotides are TGTGCCAGCAGTTACTCGAACGAGGGAGGACCGTATCGGTTCTTC. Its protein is CASSYSNEGGPYRFF.